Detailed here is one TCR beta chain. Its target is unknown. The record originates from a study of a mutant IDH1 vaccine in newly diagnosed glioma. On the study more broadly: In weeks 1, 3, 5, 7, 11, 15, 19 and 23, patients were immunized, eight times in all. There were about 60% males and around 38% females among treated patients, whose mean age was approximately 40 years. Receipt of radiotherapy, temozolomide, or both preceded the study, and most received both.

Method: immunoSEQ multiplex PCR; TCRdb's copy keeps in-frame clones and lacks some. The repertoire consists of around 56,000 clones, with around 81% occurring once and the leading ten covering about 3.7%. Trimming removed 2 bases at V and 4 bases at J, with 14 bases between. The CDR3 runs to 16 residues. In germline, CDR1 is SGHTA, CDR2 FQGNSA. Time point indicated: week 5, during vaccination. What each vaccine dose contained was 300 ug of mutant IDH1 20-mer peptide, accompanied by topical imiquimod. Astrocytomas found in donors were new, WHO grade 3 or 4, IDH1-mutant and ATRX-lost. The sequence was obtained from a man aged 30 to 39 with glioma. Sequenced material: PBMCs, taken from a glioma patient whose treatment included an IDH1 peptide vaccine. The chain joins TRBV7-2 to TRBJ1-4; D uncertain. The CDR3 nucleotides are TGTGCCAGCAGCTTACGGTCTGTCCTTCTTAATGAAAAACTGTTTTTT. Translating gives CASSLRSVLLNEKLFF.